The clone carrying this T cell receptor (beta chain) has a count of ten or more. What it binds is unknown. This sample was included in a study of CD8 T cells in ankylosing spondylitis. Study observations and caveats: Within peripheral blood, clones linked to disease were CD8+ and relatively rare.

The V gene's germline CDR1 is MDHEN and CDR2 SYDVKM. This CDR3 is built from 13 residues. With 6 bases removed from V and 6 bases from J, the gap between germline ends came to 12 bases. TCRdb called the 5' RACE reads again in MiXCR, with one record for every CDR3 protein. The sample has approximately 46,000 distinct CDR3 sequences, around 10% seen once. The source of this sequence is a male donor with ankylosing spondylitis or in good health (not recorded which). The chain uses TRBV28 and TRBJ2-1; no reliable D call. Sequences were obtained from blood, either unsorted or a sorted T cell fraction (not recorded which). CDR3 in DNA: TGTGCCAGCAGCCCCCAACGGGCCAATGAGCAGTTCTTC. This encodes CASSPQRANEQFF. Looking up the rest from reference TRBV28 and TRBJ2-1 gives the full variable domain: DVKVTQSSRYLVKRTGEKVFLECVQDMDHENMFWYRQDPGLGLRLIYFSYDVKMKEKGDIPEGYSVSREKKERFSLILESASTNQTSMYLCASSPQRANEQFFGPGTRLTVL.